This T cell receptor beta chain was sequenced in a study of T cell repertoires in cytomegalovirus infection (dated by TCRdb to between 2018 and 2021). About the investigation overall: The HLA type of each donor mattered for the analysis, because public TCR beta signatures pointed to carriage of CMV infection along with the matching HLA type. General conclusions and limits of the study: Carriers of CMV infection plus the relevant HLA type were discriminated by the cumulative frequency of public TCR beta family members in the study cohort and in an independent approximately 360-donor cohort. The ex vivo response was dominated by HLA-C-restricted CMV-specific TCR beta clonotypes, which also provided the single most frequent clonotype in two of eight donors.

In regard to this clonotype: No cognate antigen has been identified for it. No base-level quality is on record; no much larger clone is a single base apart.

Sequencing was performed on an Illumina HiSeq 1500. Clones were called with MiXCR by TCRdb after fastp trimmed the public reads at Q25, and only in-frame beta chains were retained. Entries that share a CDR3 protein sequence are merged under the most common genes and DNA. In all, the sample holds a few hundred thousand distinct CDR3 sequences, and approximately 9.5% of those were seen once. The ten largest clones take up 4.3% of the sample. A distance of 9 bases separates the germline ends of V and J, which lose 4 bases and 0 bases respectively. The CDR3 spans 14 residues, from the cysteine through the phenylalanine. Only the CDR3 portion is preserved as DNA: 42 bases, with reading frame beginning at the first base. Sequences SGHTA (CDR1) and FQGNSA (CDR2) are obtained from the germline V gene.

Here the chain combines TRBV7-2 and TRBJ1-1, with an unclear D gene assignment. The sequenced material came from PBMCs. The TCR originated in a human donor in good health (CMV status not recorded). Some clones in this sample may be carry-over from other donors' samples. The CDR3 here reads CASSSPRVNTEAFF. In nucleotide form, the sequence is TGTGCCAGCAGCTCCCCGAGGGTGAACACTGAAGCTTTCTTT.